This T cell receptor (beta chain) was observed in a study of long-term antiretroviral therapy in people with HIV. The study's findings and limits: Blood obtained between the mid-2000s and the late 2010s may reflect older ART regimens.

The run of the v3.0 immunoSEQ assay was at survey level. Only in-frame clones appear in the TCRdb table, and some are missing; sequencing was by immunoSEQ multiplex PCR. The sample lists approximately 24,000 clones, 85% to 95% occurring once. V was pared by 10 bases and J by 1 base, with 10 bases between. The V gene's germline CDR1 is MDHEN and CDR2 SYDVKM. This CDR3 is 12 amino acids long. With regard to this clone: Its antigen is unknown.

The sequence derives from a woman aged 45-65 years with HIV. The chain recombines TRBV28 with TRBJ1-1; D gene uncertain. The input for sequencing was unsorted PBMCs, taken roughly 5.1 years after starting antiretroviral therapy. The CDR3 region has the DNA TGTGCCATCTCTCGGACGAACACTGAAGCTTTCTTT. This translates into CAISRTNTEAFF. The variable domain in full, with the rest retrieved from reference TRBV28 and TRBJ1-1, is DVKVTQSSRYLVKRTGEKVFLECVQDMDHENMFWYRQDPGLGLRLIYFSYDVKMKEKGDIPEGYSVSREKKERFSLILESASTNQTSMYLCAISRTNTEAFFGQGTRLTVV.